A single sample gave rise to the 10 T cell receptor beta chains below, sequenced in a study of CXCR3-negative and CXCR3-positive naive CD8 T cells. Overall study findings and caveats: Hydrophobicity was higher for TRB CDR3s found in CXCR3-positive naive cells than in CXCR3-negative naive cells.

Researchers prepared the TRB cDNA libraries using 5' RACE with UMI labels. Reprocessing the 5' RACE reads, TCRdb reports a single entry for every CDR3 protein and omits DNA. The sample table includes tens of thousands of distinct CDR3 sequences. Which antigens these TCRs recognize remains unknown. The sample taken for sequencing was naive CXCR3+ CD8+ T cells from blood. Subset in this sample: CD45RO-CCR7+CD27+CD95- naive CD8+ T cells expressing CXCR3 (TNR3+). The receptors stem from a human donor in good health. Some clones in this sample may be carry-over from other donors' samples.

CDR3 loop: CASSELLADTQYF. The J gene is TRBJ2-3, the V gene TRBV27. The length of the CDR3 is 13 residues. In germline, CDR1 is MNHEY, CDR2 SMNVEV (reference sequence).

The chain links TRBV2 to TRBJ2-1; without DNA, the TCRdb call of TRBD1 cannot be checked. This CDR3 is built from 12 residues. Per the germline V gene, CDR1 is SNHLY and CDR2 is FYNNEI. This chain's CDR3 is CATRTGRHEQFF.

The chain links TRBV29-1 to TRBJ2-3; without DNA, the TCRdb call of TRBD1 cannot be checked. The CDR3 runs 17 residues. CDR1 and CDR2 (germline): SQVTM, ANQGSEA. This chain's CDR3 is CSVRGATGTAGTDTQYF.

This chain uses TRBV7-8 with TRBJ2-1; lacking DNA, the TRBD2 call made by TCRdb goes unchecked. The CDR3 runs 16 residues. Germline loops: CDR1 SGHVS, CDR2 FQNEAQ. CDR3 sequence: CASSLLASMTYNEQFF.

This chain uses TRBV28 with TRBJ1-4. Germline assignment: CDR1 MDHEN and CDR2 SYDVKM. This CDR3 has 18 amino acids. CDR3: CASSFPPVGGQEGVKLFF.

The gene calls are TRBV7-3 and TRBJ2-1; the D call from TCRdb, TRBD1, cannot be confirmed without DNA. The CDR3 has 15 amino acids. Germline assignment: CDR1 SGHTA and CDR2 FQGTGA. The CDR3 reads CASSQGTGALNEQFF. The full variable domain, with the rest looked up from reference TRBV7-3 and TRBJ2-1, is GAGVSQTPSNKVTEKGKYVELRCDPISGHTALYWYRQSLGQGPEFLIYFQGTGAADDSGLPNDRFFAVRPEGSVSTLKIQRTERGDSAVYLCASSQGTGALNEQFFGPGTRLTVL.

The chain couples TRBV7-3 to TRBJ2-5; no DNA is available, so the TRBD1 call from TCRdb remains unchecked. The germline CDR1 and CDR2 sequences are SGHTA and FQGTGA. CDR3 length: 16 amino acids. The CDR3 spells CASSYPGQGAWETQYF. Together with reference TRBV7-3 and TRBJ2-5, the CDR3 gives the full variable domain: GAGVSQTPSNKVTEKGKYVELRCDPISGHTALYWYRQSLGQGPEFLIYFQGTGAADDSGLPNDRFFAVRPEGSVSTLKIQRTERGDSAVYLCASSYPGQGAWETQYFGPGTRLLVL.

V is TRBV4-2 and J is TRBJ2-7; TCRdb designates TRBD1, a call that cannot be tested without DNA. There are 14 residues in the CDR3. From germline, CDR1 is LGHNA and CDR2 YNFKEQ. CDR3: CASSPWTGDYEQYF.

This rearrangement joins TRBV6-1 to TRBJ2-1; TCRdb's D gene call, TRBD1, goes unchecked for lack of DNA. Germline loops: CDR1 MNHNS, CDR2 SASEGT. CDR3 length equals 16 residues. The chain's CDR3 is CASSYEEDRVWIGQFF.

This chain connects TRBV5-5 to TRBJ1-1; no DNA is available, so the TRBD1 call from TCRdb remains unchecked. There are 14 residues in the CDR3. Germline CDR1 SGHKS, CDR2 YYEKEE (reference sequence). CDR3 in amino acids: CASSFGTGGYEAFF.